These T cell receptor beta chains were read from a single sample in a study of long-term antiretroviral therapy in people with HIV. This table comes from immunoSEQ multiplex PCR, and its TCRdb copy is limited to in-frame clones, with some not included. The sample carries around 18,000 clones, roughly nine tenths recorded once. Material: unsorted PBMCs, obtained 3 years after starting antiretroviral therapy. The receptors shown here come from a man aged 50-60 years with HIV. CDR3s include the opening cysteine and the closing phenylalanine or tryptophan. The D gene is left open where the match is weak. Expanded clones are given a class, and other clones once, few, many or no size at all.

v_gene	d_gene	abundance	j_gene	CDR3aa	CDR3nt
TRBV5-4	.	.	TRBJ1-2	CASSRPSGPHPSNYGYTF	TGTGCCAGCAGCCGACCATCGGGGCCACATCCCTCTAACTATGGCTACACCTTC
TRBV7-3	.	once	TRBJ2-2	CASSLQPVDGELFF	TGTGCCAGCAGCTTACAACCCGTCGACGGGGAGCTGTTTTTT
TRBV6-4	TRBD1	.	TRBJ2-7	CASSERAGGYYEQYF	TGTGCCAGCAGTGAGAGGGCAGGGGGCTACTACGAGCAGTACTTC
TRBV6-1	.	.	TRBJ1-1	CASSDLRVNTEAFF	TGTGCCAGCAGTGATTTAAGGGTCAACACTGAAGCTTTCTTT
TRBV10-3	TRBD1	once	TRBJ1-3	CATAGQASSGNTIYF	TGTGCCACCGCGGGACAGGCGAGCTCTGGAAACACCATATATTTT
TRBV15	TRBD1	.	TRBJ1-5	CATSSGQVSNQPQHF	TGTGCCACCAGCAGTGGACAGGTTAGCAATCAGCCCCAGCATTTT
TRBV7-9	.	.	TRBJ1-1	CASSLQGTTEAFF	TGTGCCAGCAGCCTACAGGGAACCACTGAAGCTTTCTTT
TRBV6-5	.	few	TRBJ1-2	CASSYQQGGGYTF	TGTGCCAGCAGTTACCAGCAGGGAGGGGGCTACACCTTC
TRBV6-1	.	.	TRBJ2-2	CASRSPGQNTGELFF	TGTGCCAGCAGGTCGCCGGGACAGAACACCGGGGAGCTGTTTTTT
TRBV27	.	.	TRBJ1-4	CASSSIMGGLEKLFF	TGTGCCAGCAGCAGTATCATGGGGGGCCTTGAAAAACTGTTTTTT
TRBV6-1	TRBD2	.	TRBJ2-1	CASSEGWRGGLDEQFF	TGTGCCAGCAGTGAAGGATGGCGGGGGGGCTTAGATGAGCAGTTCTTC
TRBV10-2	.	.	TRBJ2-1	CASSTTRGYNEQFF	TGCGCCAGCAGCACAACCAGAGGATACAATGAGCAGTTCTTC
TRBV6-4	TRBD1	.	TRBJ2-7	CASSLTQGAYEQYF	TGTGCCAGCAGTTTAACACAGGGGGCTTACGAGCAGTACTTC
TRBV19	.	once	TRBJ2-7	CASSWSGSYEQYF	TGTGCCAGTTCATGGAGTGGATCCTACGAGCAGTACTTC
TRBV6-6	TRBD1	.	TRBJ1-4	CASSYLAGGVEKLFF	TGTGCCAGCAGTTACTTGGCAGGGGGCGTTGAAAAACTGTTTTTT
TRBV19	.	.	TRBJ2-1	CASSTQDSYNEQFF	TGTGCCAGTAGTACCCAAGACAGCTACAATGAGCAGTTCTTC
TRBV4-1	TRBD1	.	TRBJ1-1	CASSPLEQGGNTEAFF	TGCGCCAGCAGCCCCTTAGAACAGGGGGGAAACACTGAAGCTTTCTTT
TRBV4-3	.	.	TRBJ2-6	CASSQGRSGSGANVLTF	TGCGCCAGCAGCCAGGGGCGTTCGGGTTCCGGGGCCAACGTCCTGACTTTC
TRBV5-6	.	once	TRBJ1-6	CASSSTGTYNSPLHF	TGTGCCAGCAGCTCGACAGGTACCTATAATTCACCCCTCCACTTT
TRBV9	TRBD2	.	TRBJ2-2	CASSPSGGTNTGELFF	TGTGCCAGCAGCCCGAGCGGGGGGACGAACACCGGGGAGCTGTTTTTT
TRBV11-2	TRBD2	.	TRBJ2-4	CASSGWLAGGPVTKNIQYF	TGTGCCAGCAGCGGATGGCTAGCGGGGGGGCCGGTGACCAAAAACATTCAGTACTTC
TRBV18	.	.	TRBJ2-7	CASSPRETIGSEQYF	TGTGCCAGCTCACCAAGGGAAACAATCGGGTCCGAGCAGTACTTC
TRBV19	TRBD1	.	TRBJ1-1	CASSQTGGRIEAFF	TGTGCCAGTAGTCAGACAGGGGGACGGATTGAAGCTTTCTTT
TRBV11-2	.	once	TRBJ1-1	CASSLENTEAFF	TGTGCCAGCAGCTTAGAGAACACTGAAGCTTTCTTT
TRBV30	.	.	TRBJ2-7	CAWGVGSYEQYF	TGTGCGTGGGGGGTCGGCTCCTACGAGCAGTACTTC
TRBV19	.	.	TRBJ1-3	CASRGLGSLGNTIYF	TGTGCCAGTCGGGGACTCGGGTCACTTGGAAACACCATATATTTT
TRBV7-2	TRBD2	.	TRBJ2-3	CASSLATSGGTQYF	TGTGCCAGCAGCTTAGCGACTAGCGGGGGCACGCAGTATTTT
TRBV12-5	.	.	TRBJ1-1	CASGFGTSLNTEAFF	TGTGCTAGTGGTTTTGGGACATCCCTGAACACTGAAGCTTTCTTT
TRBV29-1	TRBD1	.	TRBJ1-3	CSGARDRDGNTIYF	TGCAGCGGTGCCCGGGACAGGGATGGAAACACCATATATTTT
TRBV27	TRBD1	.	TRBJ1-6	CASELQGGGNSPLHF	TGTGCCAGCGAACTGCAAGGGGGCGGGAATTCACCCCTCCACTTT
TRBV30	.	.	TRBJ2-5	CAWRGVETQYF	TGTGCCTGGAGAGGGGTAGAGACCCAGTACTTC
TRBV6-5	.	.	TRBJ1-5	CASRIKTYSNQPQHF	TGTGCCAGCAGAATAAAAACATATAGCAATCAGCCCCAGCATTTT
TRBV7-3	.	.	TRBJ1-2	CASSPTQGAAGGYTF	TGTGCCAGCAGCCCAACACAAGGGGCGGCCGGCGGCTACACCTTC